Listed below are T cell receptor beta chains from one sample, sequenced in a study of long-term antiretroviral therapy in people with HIV. Data came from immunoSEQ multiplex PCR; TCRdb stores just in-frame clones and leaves some out. The data hold about 24,000 clones, with roughly 94% observed a single time. This specimen consisted of unsorted PBMCs, obtained around 5.2 years after starting antiretroviral therapy. Receptors originate from a woman in her forties or fifties with HIV. The CDR3 runs from the conserved cysteine through the conserved F or W. Each record gives: clone size, J gene, V gene, D gene, CDR3 protein, CDR3 DNA. A D gene is named only where the DNA matches it firmly. Some rows have no size entry. The others give once, few or many, or a class for an expanded clone.

abundance: few
j_gene: TRBJ2-3
v_gene: TRBV7-2
d_gene: .
CDR3aa: CASNLSGKGRTDTQYF
CDR3nt: TGTGCCAGCAACCTTAGCGGCAAGGGTCGCACAGATACGCAGTATTTT

abundance: .
j_gene: TRBJ2-5
v_gene: TRBV7-7
d_gene: .
CDR3aa: CASSTGATGLAQYF
CDR3nt: TGTGCCAGCAGCACCGGGGCTACCGGGTTGGCCCAGTACTTC

abundance: .
j_gene: TRBJ2-3
v_gene: TRBV7-9
d_gene: .
CDR3aa: CAFRRPNPGDQADTQYF
CDR3nt: TGTGCCTTTAGGAGGCCTAATCCGGGAGACCAGGCAGATACGCAGTATTTT

abundance: .
j_gene: TRBJ2-7
v_gene: TRBV27
d_gene: TRBD2
CDR3aa: CASRPSGHPSYEQYF
CDR3nt: TGTGCCAGCAGACCTAGCGGGCACCCTTCCTACGAGCAGTACTTC

abundance: .
j_gene: TRBJ1-2
v_gene: TRBV7-9
d_gene: TRBD1
CDR3aa: CASSSLGQGHGYTF
CDR3nt: TGTGCCAGCAGCTCCTTAGGACAGGGACATGGCTACACCTTC

abundance: once
j_gene: TRBJ2-2
v_gene: TRBV19
d_gene: TRBD2
CDR3aa: CASRKDWGTSGRASTGELFF
CDR3nt: TGTGCCAGTAGGAAGGATTGGGGGACTAGCGGGAGGGCCTCCACCGGGGAGCTGTTTTTT

abundance: .
j_gene: TRBJ2-3
v_gene: TRBV4-1
d_gene: .
CDR3aa: CASSQTGSTDTQYF
CDR3nt: TGCGCCAGCAGCCAGACAGGAAGCACAGATACGCAGTATTTT

abundance: .
j_gene: TRBJ1-2
v_gene: TRBV7-2
d_gene: .
CDR3aa: CASSEISGPNMAGYTF
CDR3nt: TGTGCCAGCAGCGAAATATCGGGACCGAATATGGCGGGCTACACCTTC

abundance: .
j_gene: TRBJ2-3
v_gene: TRBV19
d_gene: TRBD2
CDR3aa: CASSTLAGVVDTQYF
CDR3nt: TGTGCCAGTAGTACCCTAGCGGGGGTGGTAGATACGCAGTATTTT

abundance: few
j_gene: TRBJ2-7
v_gene: TRBV11-3
d_gene: TRBD2
CDR3aa: CASNPWREDSYEQYF
CDR3nt: TGTGCCAGCAATCCGTGGCGGGAGGACTCCTACGAGCAGTACTTC

abundance: .
j_gene: TRBJ2-1
v_gene: TRBV7-7
d_gene: .
CDR3aa: CASSLRGSDGGVALYNEQFF
CDR3nt: TGTGCCAGCAGCTTAAGGGGAAGCGACGGGGGAGTGGCGCTCTACAATGAGCAGTTCTTC

abundance: .
j_gene: TRBJ2-5
v_gene: TRBV5-6
d_gene: TRBD1
CDR3aa: CASSSRTGGYETQYF
CDR3nt: TGTGCCAGCAGCTCTAGGACAGGGGGCTATGAGACCCAGTACTTC

abundance: .
j_gene: TRBJ2-5
v_gene: TRBV5-1
d_gene: TRBD2
CDR3aa: CASRIGRTQETQYF
CDR3nt: TGCGCCAGCAGAATCGGGAGGACCCAAGAGACCCAGTACTTC

abundance: .
j_gene: TRBJ2-1
v_gene: TRBV27
d_gene: .
CDR3aa: CSSGAYNEQFF
CDR3nt: TGTTCATCGGGGGCCTACAATGAGCAGTTCTTC

abundance: once
j_gene: TRBJ2-7
v_gene: TRBV6-1
d_gene: TRBD2
CDR3aa: CASSTPGLAGSEQYF
CDR3nt: TGTGCCAGCAGTACACCGGGACTAGCGGGAAGTGAGCAGTACTTC

abundance: .
j_gene: TRBJ2-7
v_gene: TRBV5-6
d_gene: .
CDR3aa: CASSPGGRKYEQYF
CDR3nt: TGTGCCAGCAGCCCCGGAGGCAGGAAATACGAGCAGTACTTC

abundance: .
j_gene: TRBJ2-5
v_gene: TRBV15
d_gene: TRBD2
CDR3aa: CATSPGGREQETQYF
CDR3nt: TGTGCCACCAGCCCGGGAGGGAGGGAACAAGAGACCCAGTACTTC

abundance: .
j_gene: TRBJ2-7
v_gene: TRBV19
d_gene: TRBD1
CDR3aa: CASSITGGVYEQYF
CDR3nt: TGTGCCAGTAGTATCACAGGGGGCGTCTACGAGCAGTACTTC

abundance: .
j_gene: TRBJ1-5
v_gene: TRBV7-2
d_gene: .
CDR3aa: CASSLGGRGPNQPQHF
CDR3nt: TGTGCCAGCAGCTTGGGAGGAAGGGGCCCGAATCAGCCCCAGCATTTT

abundance: .
j_gene: TRBJ1-2
v_gene: TRBV5-1
d_gene: TRBD1
CDR3aa: CASLGTGSYGYTF
CDR3nt: TGCGCCAGCCTTGGGACAGGGAGCTATGGCTACACCTTC

abundance: .
j_gene: TRBJ2-1
v_gene: TRBV6-5
d_gene: .
CDR3aa: CASCSGSYNEQFF
CDR3nt: TGTGCCAGCTGCAGCGGCTCCTACAATGAGCAGTTCTTC

abundance: .
j_gene: TRBJ2-7
v_gene: TRBV6-5
d_gene: TRBD2
CDR3aa: CASSYGGGAYEQYF
CDR3nt: TGTGCCAGCAGTTACGGTGGGGGGGCCTACGAGCAGTACTTC

abundance: once
j_gene: TRBJ2-7
v_gene: TRBV6-1
d_gene: TRBD2
CDR3aa: CASSEGTSGVRVYF
CDR3nt: TGTGCCAGCAGTGAAGGGACTAGCGGAGTCCGGGTGTACTTC

abundance: .
j_gene: TRBJ2-1
v_gene: TRBV27
d_gene: TRBD1
CDR3aa: CASSTRQGADEQFF
CDR3nt: TGTGCCAGCAGTACCCGACAGGGAGCGGATGAGCAGTTCTTC

abundance: .
j_gene: TRBJ2-3
v_gene: TRBV21-1
d_gene: .
CDR3aa: CASSKGGDRTTDTQYF
CDR3nt: TGTGCCAGCAGCAAAGGGGGAGACAGGACCACAGATACGCAGTATTTT

abundance: .
j_gene: TRBJ2-1
v_gene: TRBV20-1
d_gene: .
CDR3aa: CSARREREFF
CDR3nt: TGCAGTGCTAGAAGGGAGCGGGAGTTCTTC

abundance: .
j_gene: TRBJ2-7
v_gene: TRBV28
d_gene: .
CDR3aa: CASSLMYEQYF
CDR3nt: TGTGCCAGCAGTTTAATGTACGAGCAGTACTTC

abundance: .
j_gene: TRBJ2-1
v_gene: TRBV7-8
d_gene: .
CDR3aa: CASSSLATSSYNEQFF
CDR3nt: TGTGCCAGCAGCTCGTTAGCCACCTCCTCCTACAATGAGCAGTTCTTC

abundance: .
j_gene: TRBJ2-5
v_gene: TRBV5-4
d_gene: TRBD1
CDR3aa: CASSPQRTGGETQYF
CDR3nt: TGTGCCAGCAGCCCCCAGAGGACAGGGGGCGAGACCCAGTACTTC

abundance: .
j_gene: TRBJ2-7
v_gene: TRBV5-4
d_gene: TRBD2
CDR3aa: CASSPGLAASYEQYF
CDR3nt: TGTGCCAGCAGCCCGGGACTAGCGGCCTCCTACGAGCAGTACTTC

abundance: .
j_gene: TRBJ1-1
v_gene: TRBV29-1
d_gene: .
CDR3aa: CSVVGLTHEAFF
CDR3nt: TGCAGCGTTGTGGGACTTACTCATGAAGCTTTCTTT

abundance: .
j_gene: TRBJ2-7
v_gene: TRBV27
d_gene: TRBD2
CDR3aa: CASRGGLAGGSYEQYF
CDR3nt: TGTGCCAGCAGGGGGGGACTAGCGGGAGGCTCCTACGAGCAGTACTTC

abundance: .
j_gene: TRBJ1-3
v_gene: TRBV19
d_gene: .
CDR3aa: CASRDIYSGNTIYF
CDR3nt: TGTGCCAGTAGGGACATTTACTCTGGAAACACCATATATTTT

abundance: .
j_gene: TRBJ1-2
v_gene: TRBV19
d_gene: TRBD1
CDR3aa: CASSIFFGTGPGYTF
CDR3nt: TGTGCCAGTAGTATCTTCTTTGGGACAGGACCCGGCTACACCTTC

abundance: .
j_gene: TRBJ1-1
v_gene: TRBV2
d_gene: TRBD1
CDR3aa: CASRKTGMNTEAFF
CDR3nt: TGTGCCAGCAGAAAGACAGGGATGAACACTGAAGCTTTCTTT

abundance: .
j_gene: TRBJ2-5
v_gene: TRBV7-9
d_gene: .
CDR3aa: CAVNSPQGGETQYF
CDR3nt: TGTGCCGTCAATTCCCCACAGGGCGGGGAGACCCAGTACTTC

abundance: .
j_gene: TRBJ1-4
v_gene: TRBV28
d_gene: .
CDR3aa: CASSSTLTEKLFF
CDR3nt: TGTGCCAGCAGTTCGACTCTAACTGAAAAACTGTTTTTT

abundance: .
j_gene: TRBJ2-3
v_gene: TRBV27
d_gene: .
CDR3aa: CASSPLTSTDTQYF
CDR3nt: TGTGCCAGCAGTCCGCTTACTAGCACAGATACGCAGTATTTT

abundance: .
j_gene: TRBJ2-3
v_gene: TRBV7-2
d_gene: .
CDR3aa: CASSRQGTDTQYF
CDR3nt: TGTGCCAGCAGCCGCCAGGGAACAGATACGCAGTATTTT

abundance: .
j_gene: TRBJ2-2
v_gene: TRBV27
d_gene: .
CDR3aa: CASSSADYPNTGELFF
CDR3nt: TGTGCCAGCAGTTCAGCGGACTACCCGAACACCGGGGAGCTGTTTTTT

abundance: .
j_gene: TRBJ2-7
v_gene: TRBV7-8
d_gene: .
CDR3aa: CASSARDTTYEQYF
CDR3nt: TGTGCCAGCAGCGCCCGGGACACTACCTACGAGCAGTACTTC

abundance: .
j_gene: TRBJ2-2
v_gene: TRBV7-3
d_gene: .
CDR3aa: CASSQEGNTGELFF
CDR3nt: TGTGCCAGCAGCCAGGAGGGGAACACCGGGGAGCTGTTTTTT

abundance: .
j_gene: TRBJ2-1
v_gene: TRBV4-1
d_gene: TRBD2
CDR3aa: CASSQEAPGLAQFF
CDR3nt: TGCGCCAGCAGCCAAGAAGCCCCGGGACTAGCGCAGTTCTTC

abundance: .
j_gene: TRBJ2-5
v_gene: TRBV5-8
d_gene: .
CDR3aa: CASSLELAGRETQYF
CDR3nt: TGTGCCAGCAGCTTGGAGTTGGCAGGGAGAGAGACCCAGTACTTC

abundance: .
j_gene: TRBJ2-7
v_gene: TRBV19
d_gene: .
CDR3aa: CASSIVGSSGEQYF
CDR3nt: TGTGCCAGTAGTATAGTGGGTAGTTCGGGCGAGCAGTACTTC

abundance: .
j_gene: TRBJ2-2
v_gene: TRBV7-9
d_gene: TRBD2
CDR3aa: CASTLPAGGPGGELFF
CDR3nt: TGTGCCAGCACCCTCCCCGCGGGAGGGCCCGGCGGGGAGCTGTTTTTT

abundance: .
j_gene: TRBJ2-7
v_gene: TRBV21-1
d_gene: .
CDR3aa: CASSKGTGDKQYF
CDR3nt: TGTGCCAGCAGCAAAGGGACAGGAGATAAGCAGTACTTC

abundance: .
j_gene: TRBJ2-5
v_gene: TRBV7-2
d_gene: .
CDR3aa: CASSQWAGPETQYF
CDR3nt: TGTGCCAGCAGCCAGTGGGCAGGGCCGGAGACCCAGTACTTC

abundance: .
j_gene: TRBJ2-7
v_gene: TRBV27
d_gene: TRBD2
CDR3aa: CASRGGLADSYEQYF
CDR3nt: TGTGCCAGCAGGGGGGGACTAGCAGACTCCTACGAGCAGTACTTC

abundance: .
j_gene: TRBJ2-3
v_gene: TRBV28
d_gene: .
CDR3aa: CASSPGVVSADTQYF
CDR3nt: TGTGCCAGCAGCCCCGGGGTGGTTAGCGCAGATACGCAGTATTTT

abundance: .
j_gene: TRBJ2-7
v_gene: TRBV28
d_gene: .
CDR3aa: CASSLAGPRSYEQYF
CDR3nt: TGTGCCAGCAGCCTCGCGGGGCCTCGCTCCTACGAGCAGTACTTC

abundance: .
j_gene: TRBJ1-4
v_gene: TRBV18
d_gene: .
CDR3aa: CASSPPGTTNEKLFF
CDR3nt: TGTGCCAGCTCACCCCCCGGGACGACTAATGAAAAACTGTTTTTT